This TCR beta chain is from a study of shared clonotypes between healthy human individuals. About the study: A donor's plate count was three for CD4 naive and three for CD4 memory; CD8 naive had two and CD8 memory one. Whole-study results and caveats: The diversity represented, both genetic and in exposure history, was limited by few donors. Clonotypes that were shared across four donors made up approximately 5% of naive CD4 clonotypes.

Points on this clone: Its specificity is unknown.

Clones were read by immunoSEQ multiplex PCR, and TCRdb kept only the in-frame ones, dropping some. The table lists 1 million to 1.2 million clones, 77% of them singletons. This clonotype was obtained from a young man in good health. Some clones in this sample may be carry-over from other donors' samples. Sequenced input: memory CD4+ T cells from PBMCs. Subset in this sample: CD45RA-negative fraction.

The DNA of the CDR3 is TGCAGCGTTGCGCAGGGGGCAGGTGAAAAACTGTTTTTT. Protein: CSVAQGAGEKLFF. The rearrangement uses TRBV29-1 and TRBJ1-4; 8 bases are shared with TRBD1. Looked up from germline, CDR1 is SQVTM and CDR2 is ANQGSEA. The CDR3 is 13 amino acids. V gave up 4 bases and J gave up 7 bases; unmatched junction bases: 5.